The clone carrying this TCR beta chain showed up just once. This sample was included in a study of blood T cell repertoires in COVID-19. The CDR3 runs 15 residues. J was trimmed by 3 bases and V by 1 base; bases with no gene match: 5. Germline V lookup: CDR1 SGHVS, CDR2 FQNEAQ. Profiled with immunoSEQ multiplex PCR; TCRdb holds only in-frame clones, not every one. This table has around 28,000 clones, about 91% appearing once. This TCR derives from a man older than 75 with acute or convalescent COVID-19. The V and J genes are TRBV7-8 and TRBJ1-1, with 7 bases fitting TRBD1. Source material: peripheral blood. CDR3 in amino acids: CASSLGTGEYTEAFF. DNA of the CDR3: TGTGCCAGCAGCTTAGGCACAGGGGAGTACACTGAAGCTTTCTTT.